This T cell receptor beta chain was captured by sequencing in a study of regulatory T cells in long-lasting Graves disease (dated by TCRdb to the early 2020s). Broadly, across the study: In the newly diagnosed Graves' disease group, patients had been taking antithyroid drugs for less than 3 months. The study was conducted in China and was registered as a clinical trial. Persistent Graves' disease patients were compared with newly diagnosed Graves' disease patients by peripheral blood TCR sequencing and RNA sequencing. A total of roughly 35 samples underwent TCR sequencing: some 13 from persistent and some 20 from newly diagnosed Graves' disease patients.

The label giving this sample's time point can be read as: newly diagnosed GD, antithyroid drugs for less than 3 months. For both TCR sequencing and RNA sequencing, RNA was extracted from PBMCs in TRIzol. The diagnosis of Graves' disease was made according to American Thyroid Association guidelines. Recruitment of patients was carried out at an endocrinology department in Xi'an, China. From each patient, approximately 10 milliliters of peripheral blood was collected into an EDTA anticoagulant tube. Ficoll Paque Plus density gradient separation was used to isolate PBMCs, and no further T cell sorting was done. An Agilent 2100 Bioanalyzer and agarose gel were used to assess RNA quality, and a NanoDrop 2000 was used to measure RNA concentration. Library preparation was by multiplex PCR. The reads were generated on an Illumina HiSeq 4000. TCR beta libraries were built with iRepertoire HTBI primers and Arm-PCR amplification of CDR3 regions. Gel purification was performed on PCR products prior to sequencing. On the study's bioinformatics: Across samples, around 58 TRBV and 13 to 15 TRBJ segments were identified and used for gene usage analysis of CDR3 amino acid clonotypes. COPE and FqMerger were used to merge the filtered high-quality paired reads into contigs. BLAST was used to align contigs to the IMGT TRBV, TRBD and TRBJ reference genes, and CDR3 was defined following IMGT. Any clonotype with a frequency above 0.1% was counted as a highly expanded clone. Shannon entropy was used to measure repertoire diversity, and the Gini coefficient was used to measure V-J evenness. Clonotypes shared by more than one individual were considered public. Starting from the raw public reads, TCRdb applied fastp trimming at Q25, assembled clones with MiXCR and retained in-frame beta chains. Every CDR3 protein is listed once, alongside the most common genes and DNA of its rows. The V and J calls were determined by TCRdb, not by the authors. Here the sample has 580,000 or so distinct CDR3 sequences; around 15% occur a single time. The ten largest account for more than 10% of the sample.

In this sample, this clonotype turned up many times. What antigen it recognizes has not been identified. There are no base qualities to consult, and no much larger clone falls within one base. A distance of 11 bases separates the germline ends of V and J, which lose 0 bases and 5 bases respectively. CDR1 and CDR2 are read off the germline V gene as MGHRA and YSYEKL. The cysteine opens and the phenylalanine closes a CDR3 of 15 amino acids. Here the CDR3 DNA is all that survives: 45 bases in frame from base 1. The paper's findings and limits, for the study overall: Only the TCR beta chain was sequenced and analyzed. Persistent disease showed preferential use of TRBV28, TRBJ1-2 and TRBJ2-5, whereas newly diagnosed disease favored TRBV20-1 and TRBJ2-1. The authors noted that the small sample size was a limitation that may lower accuracy. A larger number of public clonotypes was shared among persistent patients (approximately 3,000) than among newly diagnosed patients (approximately 1,000). Lower TCR Shannon entropy and fewer highly expanded clones were observed in persistent Graves' disease patients than in newly diagnosed patients, which suggested clonal expansion. Peripheral blood alone was examined, since thyroid tissue, which constituted the primary lesion, could not be accessed.

The data also belong to a second study, concerning T cells in Graves' hyperthyroidism and ophthalmopathy. Per the second study: Graves' hyperthyroidism was defined as stable when no progression to ophthalmopathy occurred over 18 months of follow-up. The hyperthyroidism patients were between 18 and 65 years old and newly diagnosed, with a disease duration of less than 2 months. The study excluded patients with uncontrolled infections, other autoimmune diseases, pregnancy or lactation. Diagnoses relied on clinical symptoms, serum thyroxine and TRAb, thyroid ultrasound and orbital computed tomography. The TCR CDR3 was subjected to a first round of RT-PCR using the HTBI primer set and the Qiagen OneStep RT-PCR kit. Most expanded thyroid clonotypes (frequency above 0.001) were also detected in blood, a finding suggesting that blood repertoires may reflect thyroid immune responses. Ophthalmopathy was separated from stable hyperthyroidism by a 13 V-J signature model, with roughly 88% sensitivity and 81% to 83% specificity obtained in cross-validation and 80%/75% obtained in testing. In validation, progression to ophthalmopathy was predicted by the model with approximately 67% sensitivity and approximately 78% specificity, a median of approximately 6.5 months before onset. TCR V-J signatures able to tell the groups apart were searched for in a discovery cohort of 100 patients, of whom more than 40 had Graves' ophthalmopathy and about 60 had stable Graves' hyperthyroidism. Prospective prediction of ophthalmopathy was tested in an independent validation cohort consisting of 18 to 20 hyperthyroidism patients and around 16 patients who later progressed to ophthalmopathy. The roughly 100 discovery patients were randomly divided into training and test sets at a 7:3 ratio. Thyroid tissue and blood T-cell repertoires from six Graves' hyperthyroidism patients were also compared in the study. After blood sampling, hyperthyroidism patients were treated with methimazole at a starting dose of 30 mg daily, and ophthalmopathy patients were treated with high-dose intravenous methylprednisolone. A second multiplex PCR round built the libraries, followed by size selection and purification. The libraries were sequenced on an Illumina HiSeq2000 using paired-end 100 bp reads. Raw data were processed with SOAPnuke, discarding reads with adapters, uncalled bases, mean Phred below 15, or no exact constant-primer or identifier match. COPE v1.2.5 was used to merge the high-quality paired reads, and each unique nucleotide sequence was defined as a clonotype. MiTCR v1.1 was used to align the clonotypes against IMGT TRBV, TRBD and TRBJ reference segments. Analysis was restricted to V-J combinations with a frequency above 0.0001, which covered approximately 99% of repertoires. A TCS score was defined as the ratio of F50 (clonal expansion) to E x V (chaos), with BLOSUM62-based TCRdist applied between CDR3 peptides within each V-J. Welch's t-statistics and random forest reduced 500 to 650 V-J features to roughly 13, which were used in a naive Bayes classifier (R e1071). No statistical method was used to fix the sample size in advance, and group allocation was not hidden from the investigators. TCR Vbeta CDR3 sequencing of 135 peripheral blood samples (over 40 ophthalmopathy, over 70 hyperthyroidism and roughly 17 progressor patients) is reported in the paper.

The clonotype originates from a man aged 18 to 29 with Graves disease. Donor details come from another sample of the same person, matched by shared clones. Sequencing was performed on peripheral blood mononuclear cells (PBMCs), taken at new diagnosis, from a patient treated with antithyroid drugs. The rearranged segments are TRBV4-1 and TRBJ1-5; confidence is insufficient to name the D gene. At the DNA level, the sequence is TGCGCCAGCAGCCAAGAGCCCGGCAGCTATCAGCCCCAGCATTTT. Its coded protein is CASSQEPGSYQPQHF.